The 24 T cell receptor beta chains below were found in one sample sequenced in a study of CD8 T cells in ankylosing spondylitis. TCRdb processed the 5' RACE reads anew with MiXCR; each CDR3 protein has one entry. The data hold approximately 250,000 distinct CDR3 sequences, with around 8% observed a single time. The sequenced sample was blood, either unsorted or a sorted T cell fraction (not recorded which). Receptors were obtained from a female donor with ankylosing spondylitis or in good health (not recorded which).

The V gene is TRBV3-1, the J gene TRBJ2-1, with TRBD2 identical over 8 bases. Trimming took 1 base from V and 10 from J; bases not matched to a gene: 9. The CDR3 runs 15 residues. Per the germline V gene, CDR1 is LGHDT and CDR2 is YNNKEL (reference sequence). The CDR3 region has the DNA TGTGCCAGCAGCCAAGGGGCGGGAGGTTCGAGGGAGCAGTTCTTC. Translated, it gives CASSQGAGGSREQFF.

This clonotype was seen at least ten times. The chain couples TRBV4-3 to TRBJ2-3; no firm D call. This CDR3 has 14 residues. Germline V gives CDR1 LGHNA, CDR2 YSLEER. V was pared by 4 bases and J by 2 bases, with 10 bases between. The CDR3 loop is CASSPWLTTDTQYF. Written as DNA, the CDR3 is TGCGCCAGCAGCCCGTGGCTAACCACAGATACGCAGTATTTT.

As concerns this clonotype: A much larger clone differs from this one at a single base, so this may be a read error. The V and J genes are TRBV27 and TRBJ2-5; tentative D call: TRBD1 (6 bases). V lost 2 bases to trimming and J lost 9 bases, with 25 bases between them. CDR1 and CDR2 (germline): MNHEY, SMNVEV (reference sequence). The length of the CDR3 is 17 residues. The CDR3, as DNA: TGTGCCAGCAGTTTAGGGTGGGCACAGGGTTCGAGCGAGGCCCAGTACTTC. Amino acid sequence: CASSLGWAQGSSEAQYF.

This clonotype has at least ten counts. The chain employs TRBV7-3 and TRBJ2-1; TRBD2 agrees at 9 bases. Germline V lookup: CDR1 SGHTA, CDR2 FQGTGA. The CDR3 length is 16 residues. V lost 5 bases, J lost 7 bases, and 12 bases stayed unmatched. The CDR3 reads CASSPSSGLARNEQFF. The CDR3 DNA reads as TGTGCCAGCAGCCCTTCCTCGGGACTAGCCCGAAATGAGCAGTTCTTC.

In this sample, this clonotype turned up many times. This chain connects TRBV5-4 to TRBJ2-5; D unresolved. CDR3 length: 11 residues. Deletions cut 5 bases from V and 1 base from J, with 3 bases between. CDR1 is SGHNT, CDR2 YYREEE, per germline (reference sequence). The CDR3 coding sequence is TGTGCCAGCAGTACCCAAGAGACCCAGTACTTC. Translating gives CASSTQETQYF. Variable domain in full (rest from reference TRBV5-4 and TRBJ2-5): ETGVTQSPTHLIKTRGQQVTLRCSSQSGHNTVSWYQQALGQGPQFIFQYYREEENGRGNFPPRFSGLQFPNYSSELNVNALELDDSALYLCASSTQETQYFGPGTRLLVL.

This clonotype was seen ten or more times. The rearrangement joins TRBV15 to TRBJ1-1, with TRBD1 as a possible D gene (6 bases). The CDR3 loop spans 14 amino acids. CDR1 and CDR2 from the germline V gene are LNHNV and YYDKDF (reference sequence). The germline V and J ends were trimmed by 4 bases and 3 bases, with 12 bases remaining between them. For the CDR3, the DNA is TGTGCCACCAGCACCCGACAGGCGGACACTGAAGCTTTCTTT. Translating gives CATSTRQADTEAFF.

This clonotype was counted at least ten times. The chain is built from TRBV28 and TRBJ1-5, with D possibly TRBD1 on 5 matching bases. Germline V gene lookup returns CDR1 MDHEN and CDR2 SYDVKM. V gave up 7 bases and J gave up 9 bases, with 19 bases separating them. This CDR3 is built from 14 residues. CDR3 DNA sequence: TGTGCCAGCACCACCCGGGACGGCAAGAGGCCCCAGCATTTT. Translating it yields CASTTRDGKRPQHF.

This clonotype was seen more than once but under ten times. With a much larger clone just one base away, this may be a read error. The CDR3 DNA sequence: TGCGCCAACAGCTTGGATTCCAACGGGCCGATTGCTTTCTTT. It yields the protein CANSLDSNGPIAFF. V gene TRBV5-1 combines with J gene TRBJ1-1; D not certain. From germline, CDR1 is SGHRS and CDR2 YFSETQ. The CDR3 consists of 14 residues. Using reference TRBV5-1 and TRBJ1-1 for the parts outside the CDR3, the full variable domain is KAGVTQTPRYLIKTRGQQVTLSCSPISGHRSVSWYQQTPGQGLQFLFEYFSETQRNKGNFPGRFSGRQFSNSRSEMNVSTLELGDSALYLCANSLDSNGPIAFFGQGTRLTVV.

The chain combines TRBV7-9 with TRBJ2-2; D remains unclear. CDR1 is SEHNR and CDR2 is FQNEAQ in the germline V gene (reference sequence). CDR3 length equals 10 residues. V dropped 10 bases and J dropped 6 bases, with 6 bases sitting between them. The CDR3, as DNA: TGTGCCATCATCTCCGGGGAGCTGTTTTTT. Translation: CAIISGELFF.

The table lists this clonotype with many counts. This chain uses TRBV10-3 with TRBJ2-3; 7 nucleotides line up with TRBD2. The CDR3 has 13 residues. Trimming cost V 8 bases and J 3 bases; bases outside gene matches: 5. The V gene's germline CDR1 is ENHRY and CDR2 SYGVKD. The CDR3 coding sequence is TGTGCCATCTCTAAGGGAGGGACAGATACGCAGTATTTT. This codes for CAISKGGTDTQYF.

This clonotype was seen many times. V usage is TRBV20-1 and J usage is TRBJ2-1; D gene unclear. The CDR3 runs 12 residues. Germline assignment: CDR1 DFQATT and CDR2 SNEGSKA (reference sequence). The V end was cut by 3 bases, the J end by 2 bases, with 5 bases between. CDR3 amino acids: CSASLPYNEQFF. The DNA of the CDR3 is TGCAGTGCTAGTCTCCCCTACAATGAGCAGTTCTTC.

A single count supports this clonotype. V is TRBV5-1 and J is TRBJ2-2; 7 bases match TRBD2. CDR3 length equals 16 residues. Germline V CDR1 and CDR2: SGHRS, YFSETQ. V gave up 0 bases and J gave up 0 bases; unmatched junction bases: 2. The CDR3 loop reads CASSLEGTTNTGELFF. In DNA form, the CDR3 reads TGCGCCAGCAGCTTGGAAGGGACTACGAACACCGGGGAGCTGTTTTTT.

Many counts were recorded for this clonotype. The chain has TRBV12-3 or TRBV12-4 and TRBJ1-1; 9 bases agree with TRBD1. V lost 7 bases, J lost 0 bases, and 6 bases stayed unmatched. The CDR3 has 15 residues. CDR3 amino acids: CASTRTGAMNTEAFF. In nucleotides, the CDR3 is TGTGCCAGCACCAGGACAGGGGCCATGAACACTGAAGCTTTCTTT.

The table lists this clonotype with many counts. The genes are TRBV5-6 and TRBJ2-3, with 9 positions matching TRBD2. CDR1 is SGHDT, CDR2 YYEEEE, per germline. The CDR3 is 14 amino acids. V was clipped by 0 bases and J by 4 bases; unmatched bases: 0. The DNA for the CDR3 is TGTGCCAGCAGCTTGGTAGCGGGAGCAGATACGCAGTATTTT. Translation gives CASSLVAGADTQYF. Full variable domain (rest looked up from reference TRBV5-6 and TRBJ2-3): DAGVTQSPTHLIKTRGQQVTLRCSPKSGHDTVSWYQQALGQGPQFIFQYYEEEERQRGNFPDRFSGHQFPNYSSELNVNALLLGDSALYLCASSLVAGADTQYFGPGTRLTVL.

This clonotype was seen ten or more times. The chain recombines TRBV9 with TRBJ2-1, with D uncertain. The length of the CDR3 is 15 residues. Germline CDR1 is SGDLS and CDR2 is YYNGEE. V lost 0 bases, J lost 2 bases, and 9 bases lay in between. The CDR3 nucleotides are TGTGCCAGCAGCGTAGTAGGTGGGGCCTACAATGAGCAGTTCTTC. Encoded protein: CASSVVGGAYNEQFF. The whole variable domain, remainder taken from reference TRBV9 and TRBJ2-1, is DSGVTQTPKHLITATGQRVTLRCSPRSGDLSVYWYQQSLDQGLQFLIQYYNGEERAKGNILERFSAQQFPDLHSELNLSSLELGDSALYFCASSVVGGAYNEQFFGPGTRLTVL.

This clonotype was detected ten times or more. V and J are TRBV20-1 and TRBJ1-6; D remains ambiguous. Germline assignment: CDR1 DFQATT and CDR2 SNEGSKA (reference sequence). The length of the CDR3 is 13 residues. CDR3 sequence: CARAQVLGSPLHF. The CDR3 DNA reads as TGCGCACGAGCCCAGGTTTTAGGTTCACCCCTCCACTTT.

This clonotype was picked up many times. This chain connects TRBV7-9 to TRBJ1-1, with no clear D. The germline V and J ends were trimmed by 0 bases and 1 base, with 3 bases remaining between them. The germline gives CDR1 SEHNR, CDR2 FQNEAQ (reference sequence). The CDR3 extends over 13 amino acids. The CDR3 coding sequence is TGTGCCAGCAGCTTAGCTGGGAACACTGAAGCTTTCTTT. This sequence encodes CASSLAGNTEAFF.

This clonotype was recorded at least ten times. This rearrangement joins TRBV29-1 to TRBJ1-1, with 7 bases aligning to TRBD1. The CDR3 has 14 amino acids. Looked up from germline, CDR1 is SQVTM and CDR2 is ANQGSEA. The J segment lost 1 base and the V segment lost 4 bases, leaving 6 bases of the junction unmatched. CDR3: CSVARGTENTEAFF. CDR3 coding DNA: TGCAGCGTTGCCCGCGGGACAGAGAACACTGAAGCTTTCTTT.

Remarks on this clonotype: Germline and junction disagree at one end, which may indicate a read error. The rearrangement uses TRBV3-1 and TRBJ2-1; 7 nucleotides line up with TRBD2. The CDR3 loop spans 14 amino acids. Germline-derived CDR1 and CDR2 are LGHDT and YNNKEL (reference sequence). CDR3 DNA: TGTGCCGGCAGCCAACGGGCGGGGGAAGATGAGCAGTTCTTC. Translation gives CAGSQRAGEDEQFF.

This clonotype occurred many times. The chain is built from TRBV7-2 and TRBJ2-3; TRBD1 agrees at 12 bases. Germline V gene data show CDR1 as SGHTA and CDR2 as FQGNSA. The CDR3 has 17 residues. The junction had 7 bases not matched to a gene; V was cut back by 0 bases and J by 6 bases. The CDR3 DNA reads TGTGCCAGCAGCTTAGCGGGGGGACAGGGGGCTGAGGATACGCAGTATTTT. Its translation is CASSLAGGQGAEDTQYF.

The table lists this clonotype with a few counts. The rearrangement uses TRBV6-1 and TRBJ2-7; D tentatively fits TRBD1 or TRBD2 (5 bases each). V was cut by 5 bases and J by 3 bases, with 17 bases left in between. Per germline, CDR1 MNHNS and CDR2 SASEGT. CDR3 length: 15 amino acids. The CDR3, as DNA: TGTGCCAGCAGTCAACCCCGGGACGGATACTACGAGCAGTACTTC. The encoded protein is CASSQPRDGYYEQYF.

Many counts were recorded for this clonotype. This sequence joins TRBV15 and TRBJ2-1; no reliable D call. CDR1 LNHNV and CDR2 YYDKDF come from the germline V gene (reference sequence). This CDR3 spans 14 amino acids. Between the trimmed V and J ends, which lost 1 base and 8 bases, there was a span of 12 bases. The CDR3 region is CATSRVGRRDEQFF. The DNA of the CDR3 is TGTGCCACCAGCAGAGTTGGGCGCCGAGATGAGCAGTTCTTC.

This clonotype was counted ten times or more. The CDR3 reads CASRGQGKSPLHF. In DNA, the CDR3 is TGTGCCAGCAGGGGCCAGGGGAAGTCACCCCTCCACTTT. V usage is TRBV27 and J usage is TRBJ1-6; tentatively, D is TRBD1 (6 bases). The CDR3 has 13 residues. V gave up 6 bases and J gave up 10 bases, with 13 bases separating them. The germline gives CDR1 MNHEY, CDR2 SMNVEV (reference sequence).

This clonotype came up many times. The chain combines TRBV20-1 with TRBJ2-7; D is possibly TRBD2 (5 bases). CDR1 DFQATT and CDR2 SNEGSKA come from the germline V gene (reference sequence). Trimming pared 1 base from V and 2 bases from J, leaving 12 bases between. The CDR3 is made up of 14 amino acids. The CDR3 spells CSARALQRPYEQYF. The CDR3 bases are TGCAGTGCTAGAGCGCTCCAGCGGCCCTACGAGCAGTACTTC.